This T cell receptor (beta chain) was sequenced for a study of T-cell reconstitution after alpha-beta-depleted transplantation in children. The TCRbeta library incorporated unique molecular identifiers. One entry per CDR3 protein results from TCRdb running MiXCR on the PCR reads. The sample consists of hundreds of thousands of distinct CDR3 sequences, around 15% of them appearing once. Study-level points and caveats: Surviving thymic progenitors and recipient T cells were the source of high TCRbeta diversity at day 60 in some patients.

CDR3 length: 14 amino acids. Germline V gene lookup returns CDR1 MNHNS and CDR2 SASEGT. Trimming removed 6 bases from V and 5 bases from J; junction bases left unmatched: 8. Remarks on this clonotype: Its antigen is as yet unknown.

The TCR comes from a male patient aged 2-15 years who had a stem cell transplant for acute lymphoblastic leukemia, so the T cells may come from the graft donor. J is TRBJ2-3 and V is TRBV6-1, with TRBD2 matching over 7 bases. Sequenced material: PBMCs, mostly from graft donor cells, taken 360 days after TCRalphabeta/CD19-depleted stem cell transplant. The CDR3 protein is CASSHRRGEDTQYF. CDR3 sequence (DNA): TGTGCCAGCAGCCACCGCCGGGGGGAAGATACGCAGTATTTT.